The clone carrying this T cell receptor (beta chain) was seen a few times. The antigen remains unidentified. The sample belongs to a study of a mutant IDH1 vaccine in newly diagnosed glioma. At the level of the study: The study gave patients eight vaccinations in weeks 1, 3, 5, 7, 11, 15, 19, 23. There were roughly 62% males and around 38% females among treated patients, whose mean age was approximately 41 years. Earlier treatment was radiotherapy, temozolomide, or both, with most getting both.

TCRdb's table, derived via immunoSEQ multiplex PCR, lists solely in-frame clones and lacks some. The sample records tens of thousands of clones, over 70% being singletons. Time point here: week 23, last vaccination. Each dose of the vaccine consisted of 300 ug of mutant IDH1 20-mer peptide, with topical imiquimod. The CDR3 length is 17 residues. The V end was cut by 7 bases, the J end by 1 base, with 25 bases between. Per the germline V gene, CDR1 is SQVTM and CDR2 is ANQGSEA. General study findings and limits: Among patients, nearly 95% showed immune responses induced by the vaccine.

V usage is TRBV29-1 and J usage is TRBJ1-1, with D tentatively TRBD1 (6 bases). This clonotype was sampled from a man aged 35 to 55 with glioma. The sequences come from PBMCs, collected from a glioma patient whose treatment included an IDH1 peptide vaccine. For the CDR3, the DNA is TGCAGCGCAGGGCCTATGCAGGGGATGGGTAGGAACACTGAAGCTTTCTTT. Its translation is CSAGPMQGMGRNTEAFF.